This T cell receptor (beta chain) was sequenced for a study of spatial heterogeneity in lung cancer. Sample time point: blood at routine non-recurrence follow-up after resection. From germline, CDR1 is SGHNT and CDR2 YYREEE (reference sequence). This CDR3 contains 16 residues. TCRdb ran MiXCR on the 5' RACE reads and lists one entry per CDR3 protein. The repertoire has roughly 45,000 distinct CDR3 sequences, 20% to 25% of them found once; the top ten carry less than 9.5%. About this clonotype itself: One end of the junction is discordant with germline, which a read error may explain.

The chain carries TRBV5-4 and TRBJ1-2; no clear D. The source is a female donor with early-stage non-small cell lung cancer. The source was PBMCs, collected at follow-up. The CDR3 DNA reads TGTGCCAGCAGCTTGGGTAGGAGGGAAACTAATTATGGCTACACCTTC. Its translation is CASSLGRRETNYGYTF.